This T cell receptor beta chain was recovered during a study of blood T cell repertoires in COVID-19. Study summary: The samples span acute and convalescent COVID-19 from the United States, Italy and Spain.

The germline V gene has CDR1 SQVTM and CDR2 ANQGSEA. This CDR3 contains 10 residues. Deletions cut 3 bases from V and 9 bases from J, with 9 bases between. The data were produced by immunoSEQ multiplex PCR, yet TCRdb's version contains in-frame clones alone and is incomplete. The sample has 120,000 or so clones; less than 75% are singletons. This clone was picked up one time. The source is a woman aged 60-70 years with acute or convalescent COVID-19. The J gene is TRBJ2-7, the V gene TRBV29-1; D call uncertain. What was sequenced was peripheral blood. Here the CDR3 reads CSVEESGQYF. The CDR3 bases are TGCAGCGTTGAGGAGAGTGGGCAGTACTTC.